This T cell receptor beta chain is from a study of pediatric ulcerative colitis. Points from the study as a whole: Two rectal CDR3 clonotypes occurred in all ulcerative colitis patients.

The germline V gene encodes CDR1 SNHLY and CDR2 FYNNEI. Trimming stripped 0 bases from V and 0 bases from J, with 9 bases between. The CDR3 spans 15 residues. Regarding this clone: Its antigen is undetermined.

Generated by immunoSEQ multiplex PCR, the TCRdb table keeps only in-frame clones and is missing some. Seen here are tens of thousands of clones, 75% to 85% observed once, and the top ten hold under 6.5%. J is TRBJ2-7 and V is TRBV2; possibly TRBD1 for D (6 bases). This clonotype originated in a boy between 10 and 17 years old with moderate ulcerative colitis. The sequenced sample consisted of blood. CDR3 sequence: CASSEATGSSYEQYF. In DNA, the CDR3 is TGTGCCAGCAGTGAAGCAACAGGGAGCTCCTACGAGCAGTACTTC.